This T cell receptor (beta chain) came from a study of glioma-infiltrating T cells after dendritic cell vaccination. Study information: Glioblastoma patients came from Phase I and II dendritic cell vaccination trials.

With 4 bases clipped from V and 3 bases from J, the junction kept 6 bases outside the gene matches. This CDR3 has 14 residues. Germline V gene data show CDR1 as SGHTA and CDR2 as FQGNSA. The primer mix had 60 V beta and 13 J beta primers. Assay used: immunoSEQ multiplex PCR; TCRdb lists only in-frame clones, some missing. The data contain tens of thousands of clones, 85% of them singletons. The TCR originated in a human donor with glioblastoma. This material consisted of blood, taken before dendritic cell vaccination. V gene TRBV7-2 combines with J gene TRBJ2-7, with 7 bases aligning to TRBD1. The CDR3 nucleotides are TGTGCCAGCAGCTCGACAGGGACCGGCTACGAGCAGTACTTC. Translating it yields CASSSTGTGYEQYF.